This T cell receptor (beta chain) was obtained from a study of T cells in Graves' hyperthyroidism and ophthalmopathy. Amplification targeted TCR beta CDR3 regions from RNA transcripts. The HTBI primer set was used in a first-round RT-PCR of the TCR CDR3. Using its own MiXCR run on the multiplex PCR reads, TCRdb lists one record per CDR3 protein. The repertoire consists of about 300,000 distinct CDR3 sequences, with roughly 20% occurring once and the leading ten covering less than 45%. The CDR3 is 11 residues long. The germline V gene has CDR1 WSHSY and CDR2 SAAADI. V lost 4 bases, J lost 12 bases, and 12 bases lay in between. This clonotype has more than one count but fewer than ten.

Sequenced input: blood. The TCR sequence derives from a man aged 45-60 years with Graves' ophthalmopathy. V usage is TRBV10-2 and J usage is TRBJ2-5, with D uncertain. CDR3 residues: CASSGDEKKYF. CDR3 in DNA: TGCGCCAGCAGTGGAGACGAGAAAAAGTACTTC.